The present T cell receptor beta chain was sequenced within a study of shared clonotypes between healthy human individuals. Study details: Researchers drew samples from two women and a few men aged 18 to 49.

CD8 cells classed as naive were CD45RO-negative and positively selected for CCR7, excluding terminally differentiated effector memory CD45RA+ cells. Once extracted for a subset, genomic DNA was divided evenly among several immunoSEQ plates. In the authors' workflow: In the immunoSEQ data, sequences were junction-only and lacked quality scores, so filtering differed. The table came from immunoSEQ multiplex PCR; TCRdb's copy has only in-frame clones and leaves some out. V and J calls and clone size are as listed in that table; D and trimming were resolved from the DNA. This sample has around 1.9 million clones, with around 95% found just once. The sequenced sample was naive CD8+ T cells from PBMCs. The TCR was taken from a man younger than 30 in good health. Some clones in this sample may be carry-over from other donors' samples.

This CDR3 reads CASSRTGRVRDEQFF. The CDR3, as DNA: TGTGCCAGCAGTCGGACAGGGAGAGTTCGCGATGAGCAGTTCTTC. V usage is TRBV5-6 and J usage is TRBJ2-1, with 8 bases matching TRBD1. Trimming removed 5 bases from V and 8 bases from J; junction bases left unmatched: 12. This CDR3 is 15 amino acids long. Germline CDR1 and CDR2: SGHDT and YYEEEE.